These 26 T cell receptor beta chains share one sample of origin, sequenced in a study of blood T cells in healthy people across ages. With a J-beta primer mix and a sample-barcoded 5' primer, a second PCR ran about 7 to 12 cycles. TCRdb re-called the 5' RACE reads through MiXCR, storing one row per CDR3 protein. This sample carries hundreds of thousands of distinct CDR3 sequences, approximately 52% of them seen once, and the ten largest clones take approximately 12%. Sample: blood. The receptors were gathered from a woman of 80 years or more in good health.

This clonotype has only a few counts. This chain connects TRBV18 to TRBJ2-7; D call uncertain. Germline V CDR1 and CDR2: KGHSH, LQKENI. CDR3 length equals 13 residues. Trimming took off 4 bases at V and 3 bases at J, with 10 bases between the two ends. Written as DNA, the CDR3 is TGTGCCAGCTCACTTGGAGCGAACTACGAGCAGTACTTC. Its translation: CASSLGANYEQYF.

This clonotype was observed at least ten times. This rearrangement joins TRBV10-3 to TRBJ1-1; 8 bases align to TRBD1. Looked up from germline, CDR1 is ENHRY and CDR2 is SYGVKD. V shed 6 bases and J 1 base; nucleotides not matched to a gene: 1. The CDR3 runs to 13 residues. CDR3 coding DNA: TGTGCCATCAGCGGGACAGGGAACACTGAAGCTTTCTTT. Translating it yields CAISGTGNTEAFF.

The V call is TRBV20-1, the J call TRBJ2-3, with D possibly matching TRBD1 (6 bases). The germline gives CDR1 DFQATT, CDR2 SNEGSKA (reference sequence). V lost 6 bases to trimming and J lost 4 bases, with 17 bases between them. The CDR3 is 14 residues long. The CDR3 DNA reads as TGCAGTGCCCCTAACCCGCAGGGGTCAGATACGCAGTATTTT. This gives the protein CSAPNPQGSDTQYF.

This clonotype was seen repeatedly, ten times or more. The V gene is TRBV9, the J gene TRBJ2-5, with D uncertain. V shed 1 base and J shed 0 bases, with 4 bases lying between them. The CDR3 is made up of 13 amino acids. Germline V gene lookup returns CDR1 SGDLS and CDR2 YYNGEE. The CDR3 bases are TGTGCCAGCAGCGTAAGCGACCAAGAGACCCAGTACTTC. Its protein product is CASSVSDQETQYF.

This clonotype showed up just once. This chain links TRBV10-3 with TRBJ2-4; D may match TRBD1 or TRBD2 (6 bases each). V was pared by 3 bases and J by 8 bases, with 14 bases between. The CDR3 runs to 14 residues. Germline V gene lookup returns CDR1 ENHRY and CDR2 SYGVKD. CDR3 loop: CAISDAGGSDIQYF. The CDR3 nucleotides are TGTGCCATCAGTGATGCCGGGGGCAGTGACATTCAGTACTTC.

This clonotype was observed many times. The chain employs TRBV5-1 and TRBJ2-7; no clear D gene. V lost 4 bases, J lost 3 bases, and 8 bases lay in between. The CDR3 has 12 amino acids. Germline V gives CDR1 SGHRS, CDR2 YFSETQ. The CDR3: CASSQNSYEQYF. The CDR3, as DNA: TGCGCCAGCAGCCAGAACAGCTACGAGCAGTACTTC.

CDR3 protein: CASSPPSSTGELFF. CDR3 nucleotide sequence: TGTGCCAGCAGCCCACCTTCCTCCACCGGGGAGCTGTTTTTT. The chain links TRBV16 to TRBJ2-2, with D uncertain. There are 14 residues in the CDR3. V lost 4 bases and J lost 4, with 10 bases in between. Germline V gene sequence: CDR1 KGHSY, CDR2 FQNENV.

The chain links TRBV2 to TRBJ2-5; 8 bases line up with TRBD1. The tail of the sequence fits TRBJ2-7 better, so the J call may be wrong. The CDR3 length is 15 residues. Germline V gene lookup returns CDR1 SNHLY and CDR2 FYNNEI. CDR3 protein: CASRARAGGLYEQYF. The CDR3 nucleotides read TGTGCCAGCAGAGCCCGGGCAGGGGGCTTGTACGAGCAGTACTTC.

Concerning this clonotype: This may be a read error, as it is one base from a much larger clone. The chain has TRBV5-5 and TRBJ2-1, with D possibly matching TRBD1 (5 bases). The germline V gene has CDR1 SGHKS and CDR2 YYEKEE (reference sequence). This CDR3 is 14 amino acids long. CDR3 protein: CASGLGQVYNEQFF. CDR3 DNA: TGTGCCAGCGGCTTGGGGCAGGTCTACAATGAGCAGTTCTTC. The variable domain in full, with the rest retrieved from reference TRBV5-5 and TRBJ2-1, is DAGVTQSPTHLIKTRGQQVTLRCSPISGHKSVSWYQQVLGQGPQFIFQYYEKEERGRGNFPDRFSARQFPNYSSELNVNALLLGDSALYLCASGLGQVYNEQFFGPGTRLTVL.

This clonotype has ten or more counts. V gene TRBV27 combines with J gene TRBJ2-7, with D tentatively TRBD2 (6 bases). This CDR3 has 15 residues. In germline, CDR1 is MNHEY, CDR2 SMNVEV (reference sequence). Trimming cost V 3 bases and J 1 base, with 13 bases left between them. CDR3: CASSLGGGNSYEQYF. The CDR3 region has the DNA TGTGCCAGCAGTTTGGGAGGAGGGAATTCCTACGAGCAGTACTTC.

This chain links TRBV20-1 with TRBJ2-3; D unclear. The CDR3 sequence is 11 residues long. V was pared by 3 bases and J by 5 bases, with 6 bases between. Germline values: CDR1 DFQATT, CDR2 SNEGSKA (reference sequence). CDR3 sequence reads: CSASSRDTQYF. In DNA, the CDR3 is TGCAGTGCTAGTTCCCGAGATACGCAGTATTTT.

About this clonotype: This may come from a read error, since a much larger clone is one base off. The chain links TRBV6-2 or TRBV6-3 to TRBJ2-4, with 9 bases that match TRBD1. The germline CDR1 and CDR2 sequences are MNHEY and SVGEGT. The CDR3 contains 15 residues. CDR3 bases: TGTGCCGGCAGCTCCTGGGGACAGGGAGGGAACATTCAGTACTTC. This sequence encodes CAGSSWGQGGNIQYF.

This clonotype occurred many times. Germline and junction disagree at one end, which may indicate a read error. CDR3 amino acids: CASSEGTSSFNEQFF. The CDR3 nucleotides read TGTGCCAGCAGCGAGGGGACTAGCTCCTTCAATGAGCAGTTCTTC. J is TRBJ2-1 and V is TRBV9, with TRBD2 matching over 9 bases. Germline V CDR1 and CDR2: SGDLS, YYNGEE. The CDR3 length is 15 residues.

This clonotype was observed at least ten times. The V and J genes are TRBV4-1 and TRBJ2-1; D ambiguous. The CDR3 covers 17 residues. The V end lost 0 bases, the J end lost 2 bases, and 14 bases lay between the germline ends. CDR1 MGHRA and CDR2 YSYEKL come from the germline V gene. The CDR3 bases are TGCGCCAGCAGCCAAGATCGAGACCGCCGGGCCTACAATGAGCAGTTCTTC. Amino acids: CASSQDRDRRAYNEQFF.

J is TRBJ2-4 and V is TRBV29-1, with 9 bases matching TRBD2. Unmatched junction bases numbered 15, after V lost 4 bases and J lost 8 bases. Germline V gene lookup returns CDR1 SQVTM and CDR2 ANQGSEA. The CDR3 is 16 amino acids. The CDR3 sequence is CSVAAIAGASLDIQYF. Here the CDR3 DNA reads TGCAGCGTTGCCGCAATAGCGGGAGCCTCTCTGGACATTCAGTACTTC. The variable domain in full, completed from reference TRBV29-1 and TRBJ2-4, reads SAVISQKPSRDICQRGTSLTIQCQVDSQVTMMFWYRQQPGQSLTLIATANQGSEATYESGFVIDKFPISRPNLTFSTLTVSNMSPEDSSIYLCSVAAIAGASLDIQYFGAGTRLSVL.

This clonotype was seen a handful of times. With a much larger clone just one base away, this may be a read error. The rearrangement uses TRBV5-4 and TRBJ2-5, with 7 positions matching TRBD2. Trimming at V came to 4 bases and at J to 11 bases, leaving 20 bases not matched to a gene. Germline V gene sequence: CDR1 SGHNT, CDR2 YYREEE (reference sequence). The CDR3 extends over 16 amino acids. CDR3 bases: TGTGCCAGCAGCCGAAGCGCGGGAAGCGGGACCAATGAGCAGTACTTC. This sequence encodes CASSRSAGSGTNEQYF.

This clonotype was seen at least ten times. This rearrangement joins TRBV10-3 to TRBJ2-1; TRBD2 matches at 7 bases. The V and J ends lost 7 bases and 8 bases, in that order; junction bases with no gene match: 5. Looked up from germline, CDR1 is ENHRY and CDR2 is SYGVKD. The CDR3 is 12 amino acids. CDR3: CAITGTKDEQFF. The CDR3 DNA reads TGTGCCATCACTGGGACTAAAGATGAGCAGTTCTTC.

DNA for the CDR3: TGTGCCATCAGCAAACAGGGACTTAATCAGCCCCAGCATTTT. Translation gives CAISKQGLNQPQHF. The chain is built from TRBV10-3 and TRBJ1-5; D perhaps matches TRBD1 (6 bases). Germline-derived CDR1 and CDR2 are ENHRY and SYGVKD. With 6 bases removed from V and 4 bases from J, the gap between germline ends came to 13 bases. The CDR3 is made up of 14 amino acids.

The chain links TRBV7-9 to TRBJ1-2; perhaps TRBD1 as D (6 bases). CDR1 is SEHNR and CDR2 is FQNEAQ in the germline V gene (reference sequence). This CDR3 is built from 12 residues. Trimming left V 11 bases short and J 7 bases short, with 17 bases between. The CDR3 nucleotides read TGTGCCGGAGGACAGTATTTTTCTGGCTACACCTTC. This translates into CAGGQYFSGYTF.

Of note for this clonotype: A read error may be the cause here, since a much bigger clone is one base away. V usage is TRBV5-1 and J usage is TRBJ2-3; D gene unclear. The V and J ends lost 7 bases and 1 base respectively, with 16 bases between them. CDR3 length: 15 residues. Germline V CDR1 and CDR2: SGHRS, YFSETQ. This CDR3 reads CASALLDGGTDTQYF. The DNA of the CDR3 is TGCGCCAGCGCCCTACTTGATGGTGGCACAGATACGCAGTATTTT.

The V gene is TRBV12-3 or TRBV12-4, the J gene TRBJ1-1; 9 nucleotides align to TRBD1. Losses at the gene ends were 3 bases for V and 8 bases for J; bases not matched to a gene: 7. This CDR3 has 14 amino acids. CDR3 amino acids: CASSFLPGTGEAFF. In DNA form, the CDR3 reads TGTGCCAGCAGTTTTCTTCCCGGGACAGGGGAAGCTTTCTTT.

V is TRBV29-1 and J is TRBJ1-1; D might be TRBD1 (6 bases). CDR1 SQVTM and CDR2 ANQGSEA come from the germline V gene. The V and J ends lost 4 bases and 3 bases respectively, with 12 bases between them. This CDR3 is 13 amino acids long. CDR3 nucleotides: TGCAGCGTTGTCTTCGACAGGTACACTGAAGCTTTCTTT. Translated, it gives CSVVFDRYTEAFF.

About this clonotype: Given a much more abundant clone one base away, this may be a read error. This sequence joins TRBV3-1 and TRBJ2-2; D not resolved. Trimming removed 0 bases from V and 1 base from J, with 3 bases in between. CDR1 LGHDT and CDR2 YNNKEL come from the germline V gene (reference sequence). The CDR3 runs to 14 residues. DNA of the CDR3: TGTGCCAGCAGCCAAGATTGGAACACCGGGGAGCTGTTTTTT. It is translated as CASSQDWNTGELFF.

This rearrangement joins TRBV9 to TRBJ2-1; TRBD1 aligns across 9 bases. V trimming: 2 bases; J trimming: 3 bases; junction bases outside the gene matches: 3. Germline CDR1 reads SGDLS; CDR2 reads YYNGEE. This CDR3 is built from 15 residues. The DNA of the CDR3 is TGTGCCAGCAGCGTTGGGACAGGGAACTACAATGAGCAGTTCTTC. Protein product: CASSVGTGNYNEQFF.

At least ten counts were recorded for this clonotype. The rearrangement joins TRBV7-8 to TRBJ2-1; 13 bases fit TRBD2. The germline V gene has CDR1 SGHVS and CDR2 FQNEAQ. The CDR3 sequence is 15 residues long. The V gene end was trimmed by 4 bases and the J gene end by 9 bases; junction bases not matched to a gene: 6. The CDR3 is CASSSTSGRAGEQFF. DNA of the CDR3: TGTGCCAGCAGCTCAACTAGCGGGAGGGCGGGTGAGCAGTTCTTC.

This clonotype appeared many times. The chain is built from TRBV7-9 and TRBJ2-1; 10 bases agree with TRBD2. With V trimmed by 0 bases and J by 5 bases, 10 bases remained unmatched. CDR3 size: 18 residues. CDR1 SEHNR and CDR2 FQNEAQ come from the germline V gene (reference sequence). CDR3 sequence (DNA): TGTGCCAGCAGCTTAGCCTGGACTAGCGGTATCGAAGACAATGAGCAGTTCTTC. It codes for CASSLAWTSGIEDNEQFF.